This T cell receptor (beta chain) is drawn from a study of vaccination and CD4 T cells after COVID-19. On this clonotype itself: The antigen is unknown.

Trimming took 3 bases from V and 5 from J, leaving 11 bases between them. The CDR3 length is 14 residues. From germline, CDR1 is MDHEN and CDR2 SYDVKM. Cultured CD4+ T-cell DNA underwent Oncomine TCR Beta short-read sequencing. TCRdb analysed the PCR reads with MiXCR anew, one entry per CDR3 protein. The sample contains 10,000 to 15,000 distinct CDR3 sequences, about 61% of which appear only once. The treatment denotes: roughly ten-day PBMC culture with coronavirus spike peptide pools or control peptides (ViraFEST assay). The V and J genes are TRBV28 and TRBJ1-5, with D hard to call. Sequences were obtained from CD4+ T cells from blood, cultured in vitro. The receptor was isolated from a human donor who had recovered from COVID-19. CDR3 region: CASSFVQRYQPQHF. CDR3 in DNA: TGTGCCAGCAGTTTTGTTCAGAGGTATCAGCCCCAGCATTTT.